This T cell receptor (beta chain) was profiled in a study of T cell repertoires in cytomegalovirus infection. Study-level points and caveats: Within the response measured ex vivo, HLA-C-restricted CMV-specific TCR beta clonotypes were dominant. Summed public TCR beta family frequency identified CMV carriers bearing the relevant HLA.

As regards this clonotype: Its antigen is currently unknown.

V lost 0 bases to trimming and J lost 3 bases; unmatched junction nucleotides: 6. The germline CDR1 and CDR2 sequences are SGHNT and YYREEE (reference sequence). CDR3 size: 16 residues. TCRdb re-derived calls from the reads in MiXCR, one entry per CDR3 protein. Seen here are a few hundred thousand distinct CDR3 sequences, more than 40% observed once, and the top ten hold just under 45%. The material sequenced was cultured PBMCs, taken from culture after CMV antigen stimulation. This sequence joins TRBV5-4 and TRBJ2-7; 10 positions match TRBD1. The clonotype comes from a human donor in good health (CMV status not recorded). Some clones in this sample may be carry-over from other donors' samples. The CDR3 protein is CASSLAAGQGIYEQYF. The CDR3 nucleotides are TGTGCCAGCAGCTTGGCCGCGGGACAGGGGATCTACGAGCAGTACTTC.